In this sample, the clone carrying this T cell receptor beta chain turned up many times. Its antigen is undetermined. Ophthalmopathy cases showed moderate-to-severe activity, scoring CAS ≥3 and NOSPECS ≥4, with duration under 3 months. The sample belongs to a study of Graves' ophthalmopathy and Graves' hyperthyroidism. Study outcomes and limitations: Both a roughly 70% sensitivity and an approximately 72% specificity characterized the model's predictions of ophthalmopathy progression. Blood contained most expanded thyroid clonotypes exceeding 0.001 frequency.

RNA transcripts were the template, and TCR beta CDR3 regions were amplified from them. The first-round RT-PCR employed HTBI primers together with the Qiagen OneStep RT-PCR kit. A multiplex PCR was then performed as the second round. TCRdb reprocessed the multiplex PCR reads via MiXCR and lists one record per CDR3 protein. The sample yields 350,000 to 450,000 distinct CDR3 sequences, 15% to 20% seen once. Germline V CDR1 and CDR2: LGHDT, YNNKEL (reference sequence). The V end lost 3 bases, the J end lost 3 bases, and 8 bases lay between the germline ends. The CDR3 extends over 13 amino acids. The sample comprised peripheral blood. The receptor's source is a woman between 18 and 30 years old with Graves' ophthalmopathy. The chain joins TRBV3-1 to TRBJ1-2; D gene ambiguous. The CDR3 loop is CASSHVGDYGYTF. In DNA form, the CDR3 reads TGTGCCAGCAGCCATGTGGGAGACTATGGCTACACCTTC.